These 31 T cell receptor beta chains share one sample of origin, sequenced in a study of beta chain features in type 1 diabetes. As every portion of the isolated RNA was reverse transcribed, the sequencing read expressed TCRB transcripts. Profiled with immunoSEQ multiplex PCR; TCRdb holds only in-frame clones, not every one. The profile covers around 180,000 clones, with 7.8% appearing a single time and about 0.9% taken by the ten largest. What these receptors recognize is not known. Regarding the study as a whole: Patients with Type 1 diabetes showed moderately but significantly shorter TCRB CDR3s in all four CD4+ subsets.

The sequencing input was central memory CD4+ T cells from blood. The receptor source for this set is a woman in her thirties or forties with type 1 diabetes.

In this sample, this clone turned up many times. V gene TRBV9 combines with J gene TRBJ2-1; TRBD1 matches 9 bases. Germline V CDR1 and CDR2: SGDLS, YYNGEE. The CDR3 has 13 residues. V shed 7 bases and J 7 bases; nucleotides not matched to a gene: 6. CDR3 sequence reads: CASGGTGRNEQFF. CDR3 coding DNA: TGTGCCAGCGGAGGGACAGGGAGAAATGAGCAGTTCTTC.

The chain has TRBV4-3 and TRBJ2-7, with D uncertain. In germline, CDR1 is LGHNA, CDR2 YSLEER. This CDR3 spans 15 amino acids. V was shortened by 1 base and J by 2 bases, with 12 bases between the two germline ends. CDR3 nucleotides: TGCGCCAGCAGCCAAGGAAGTAGTCGCACCTACGAGCAGTACTTC. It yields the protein CASSQGSSRTYEQYF.

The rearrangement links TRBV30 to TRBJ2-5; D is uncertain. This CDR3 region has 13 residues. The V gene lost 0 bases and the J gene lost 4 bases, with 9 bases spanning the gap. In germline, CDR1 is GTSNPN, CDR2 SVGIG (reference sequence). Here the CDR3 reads CAWSVAVLETQYF. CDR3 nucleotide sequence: TGTGCCTGGAGTGTAGCTGTGTTAGAGACCCAGTACTTC.

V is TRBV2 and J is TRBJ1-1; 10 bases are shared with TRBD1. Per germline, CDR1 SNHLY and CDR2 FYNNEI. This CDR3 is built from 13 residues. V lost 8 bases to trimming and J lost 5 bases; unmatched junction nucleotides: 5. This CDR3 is CASLDRGGTEAFF. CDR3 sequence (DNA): TGTGCCAGCTTGGACAGGGGGGGTACTGAAGCTTTCTTT.

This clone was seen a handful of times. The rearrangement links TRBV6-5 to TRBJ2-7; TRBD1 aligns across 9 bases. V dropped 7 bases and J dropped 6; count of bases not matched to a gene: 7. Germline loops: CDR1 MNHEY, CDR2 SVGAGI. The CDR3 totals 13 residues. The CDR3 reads CASKHRGQGEQYF. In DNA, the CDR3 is TGTGCCAGCAAACACAGGGGGCAGGGCGAGCAGTACTTC.

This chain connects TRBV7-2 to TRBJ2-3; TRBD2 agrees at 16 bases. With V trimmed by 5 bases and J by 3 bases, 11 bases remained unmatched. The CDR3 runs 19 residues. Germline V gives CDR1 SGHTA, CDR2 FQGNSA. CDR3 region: CASSRRTGLAGGSTDTQYF. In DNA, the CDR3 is TGTGCCAGCAGCCGCAGAACGGGACTAGCGGGAGGGAGTACAGATACGCAGTATTTT. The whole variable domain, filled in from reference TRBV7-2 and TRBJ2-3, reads GAGVSQSPSNKVTEKGKDVELRCDPISGHTALYWYRQSLGQGLEFLIYFQGNSAPDKSGLPSDRFSAERTGGSVSTLTIQRTQQEDSAVYLCASSRRTGLAGGSTDTQYFGPGTRLTVL.

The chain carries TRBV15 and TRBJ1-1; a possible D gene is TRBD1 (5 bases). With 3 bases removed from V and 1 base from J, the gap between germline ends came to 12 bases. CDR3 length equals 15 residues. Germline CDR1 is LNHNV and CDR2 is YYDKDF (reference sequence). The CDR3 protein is CATSSKGLPNTEAFF. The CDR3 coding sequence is TGTGCCACCAGCAGCAAGGGACTCCCGAACACTGAAGCTTTCTTT.

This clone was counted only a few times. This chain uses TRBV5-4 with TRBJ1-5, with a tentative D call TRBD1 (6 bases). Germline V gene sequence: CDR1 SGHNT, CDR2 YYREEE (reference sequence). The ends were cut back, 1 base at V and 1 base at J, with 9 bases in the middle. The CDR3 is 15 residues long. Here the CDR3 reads CASSLKGDSNQPQHF. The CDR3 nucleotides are TGTGCCAGCAGCTTGAAGGGGGACAGCAATCAGCCCCAGCATTTT.

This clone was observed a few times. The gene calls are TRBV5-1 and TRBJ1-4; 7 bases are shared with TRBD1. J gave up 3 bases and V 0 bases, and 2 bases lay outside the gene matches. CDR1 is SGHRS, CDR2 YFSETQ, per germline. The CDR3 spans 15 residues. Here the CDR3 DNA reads TGCGCCAGCAGCTTGGAGGGGACAGCTAATGAAAAACTGTTTTTT. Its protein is CASSLEGTANEKLFF.

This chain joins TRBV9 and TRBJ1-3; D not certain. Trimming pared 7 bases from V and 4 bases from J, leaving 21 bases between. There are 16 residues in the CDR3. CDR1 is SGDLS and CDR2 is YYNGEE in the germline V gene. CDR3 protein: CASSQVAQLMGNTIYF. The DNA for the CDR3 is TGTGCCAGCTCCCAGGTGGCCCAACTGATGGGAAACACCATATATTTT. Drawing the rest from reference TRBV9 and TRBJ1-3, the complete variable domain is DSGVTQTPKHLITATGQRVTLRCSPRSGDLSVYWYQQSLDQGLQFLIQYYNGEERAKGNILERFSAQQFPDLHSELNLSSLELGDSALYFCASSQVAQLMGNTIYFGEGSWLTVV.

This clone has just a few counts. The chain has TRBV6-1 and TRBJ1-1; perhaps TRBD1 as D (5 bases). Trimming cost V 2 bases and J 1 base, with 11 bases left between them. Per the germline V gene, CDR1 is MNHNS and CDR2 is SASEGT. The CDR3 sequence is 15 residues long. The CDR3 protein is CASSESGIWNTEAFF. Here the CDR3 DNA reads TGTGCCAGCAGTGAATCAGGGATTTGGAACACTGAAGCTTTCTTT.

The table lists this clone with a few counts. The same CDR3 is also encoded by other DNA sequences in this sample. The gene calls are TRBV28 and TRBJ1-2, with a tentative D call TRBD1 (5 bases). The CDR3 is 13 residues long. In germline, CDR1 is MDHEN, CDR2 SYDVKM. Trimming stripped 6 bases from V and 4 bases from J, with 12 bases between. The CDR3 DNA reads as TGTGCCAGCAGCCAGGCGGGGCGCTATGGCTACACCTTC. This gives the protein CASSQAGRYGYTF.

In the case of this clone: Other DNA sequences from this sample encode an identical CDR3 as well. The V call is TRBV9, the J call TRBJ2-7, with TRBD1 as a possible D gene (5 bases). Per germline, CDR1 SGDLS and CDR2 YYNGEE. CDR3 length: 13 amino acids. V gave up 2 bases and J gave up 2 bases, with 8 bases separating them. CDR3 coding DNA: TGTGCCAGCAGCGTCTCAGGGACCTACGAGCAGTACTTC. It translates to CASSVSGTYEQYF.

CDR3 coding DNA: TGTGCCAGCAGTTACAGAGGTACCTCTAACTATGGCTACACCTTC. The encoded protein is CASSYRGTSNYGYTF. The chain couples TRBV6-5 to TRBJ1-2; unclear D gene. V was cut by 2 bases and J by 0 bases, with 10 bases left in between. The CDR3 has 15 residues. From germline, CDR1 is MNHEY and CDR2 SVGAGI.

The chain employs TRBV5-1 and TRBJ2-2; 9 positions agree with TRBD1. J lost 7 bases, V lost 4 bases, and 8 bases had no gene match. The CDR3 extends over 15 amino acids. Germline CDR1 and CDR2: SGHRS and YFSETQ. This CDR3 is CASSMSGTGIGELFF. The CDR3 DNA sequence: TGCGCCAGCAGCATGAGCGGGACAGGGATCGGGGAGCTGTTTTTT.

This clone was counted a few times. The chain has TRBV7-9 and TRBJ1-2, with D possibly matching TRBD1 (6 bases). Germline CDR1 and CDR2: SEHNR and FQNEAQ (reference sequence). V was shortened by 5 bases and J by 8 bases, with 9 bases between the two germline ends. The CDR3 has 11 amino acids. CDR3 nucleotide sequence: TGTGCCAGCAGCGGGGGGGGCGGCTACACCTTC. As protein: CASSGGGGYTF.

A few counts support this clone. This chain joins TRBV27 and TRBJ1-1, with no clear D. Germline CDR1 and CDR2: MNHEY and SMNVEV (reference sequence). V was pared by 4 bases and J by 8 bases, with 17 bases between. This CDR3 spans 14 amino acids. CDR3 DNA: TGTGCCAGCAGTTCCTCCCGAGAAGGGAGAGAAGCTTTCTTT. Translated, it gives CASSSSREGREAFF.

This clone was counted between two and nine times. CDR3 region: CASSRTQFGPQHF. The CDR3 coding sequence is TGTGCCAGCAGTCGAACTCAATTTGGGCCCCAGCATTTT. The chain joins TRBV28 to TRBJ1-5; D uncertain. CDR3 length equals 13 residues. CDR1 MDHEN and CDR2 SYDVKM come from the germline V gene. Trimming shortened V by 5 bases and J by 9 bases, and 14 bases separated the two germline ends. Full variable domain (missing parts from reference TRBV28 and TRBJ1-5): DVKVTQSSRYLVKRTGEKVFLECVQDMDHENMFWYRQDPGLGLRLIYFSYDVKMKEKGDIPEGYSVSREKKERFSLILESASTNQTSMYLCASSRTQFGPQHFGDGTRLSIL.

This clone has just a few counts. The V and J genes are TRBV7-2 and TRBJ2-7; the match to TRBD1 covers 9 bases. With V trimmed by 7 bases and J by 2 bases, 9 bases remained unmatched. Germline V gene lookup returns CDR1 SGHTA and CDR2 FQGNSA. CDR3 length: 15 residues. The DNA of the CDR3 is TGTGCCAGCAAAAGGGGACAGGGCGCGACCTACGAGCAGTACTTC. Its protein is CASKRGQGATYEQYF.

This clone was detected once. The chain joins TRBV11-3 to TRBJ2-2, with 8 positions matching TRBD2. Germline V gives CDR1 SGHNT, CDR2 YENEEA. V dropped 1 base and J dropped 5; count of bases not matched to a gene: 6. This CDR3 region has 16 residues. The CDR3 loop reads CASSLVGSGATGELFF. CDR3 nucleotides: TGTGCCAGCAGCTTAGTTGGTAGCGGGGCTACCGGGGAGCTGTTTTTT. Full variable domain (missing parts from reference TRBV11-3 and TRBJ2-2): EAGVVQSPRYKIIEKKQPVAFWCNPISGHNTLYWYLQNLGQGPELLIRYENEEAVDDSQLPKDRFSAERLKGVDSTLKIQPAELGDSAVYLCASSLVGSGATGELFFGEGSRLTVL.

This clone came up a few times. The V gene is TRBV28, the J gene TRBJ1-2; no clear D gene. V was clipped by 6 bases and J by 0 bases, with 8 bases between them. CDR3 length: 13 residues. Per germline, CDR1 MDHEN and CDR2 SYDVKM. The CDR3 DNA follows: TGTGCCAGCAGCCCCCATTCTAACTATGGCTACACCTTC. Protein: CASSPHSNYGYTF.

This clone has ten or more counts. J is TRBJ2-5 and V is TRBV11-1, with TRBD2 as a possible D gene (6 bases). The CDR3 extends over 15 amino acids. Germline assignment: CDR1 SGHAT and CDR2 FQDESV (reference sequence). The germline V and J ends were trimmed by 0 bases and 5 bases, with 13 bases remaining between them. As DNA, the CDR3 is TGTGCCAGCAGCTTAGCCGGGCACCGGGAGGAGACCCAGTACTTC. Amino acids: CASSLAGHREETQYF.

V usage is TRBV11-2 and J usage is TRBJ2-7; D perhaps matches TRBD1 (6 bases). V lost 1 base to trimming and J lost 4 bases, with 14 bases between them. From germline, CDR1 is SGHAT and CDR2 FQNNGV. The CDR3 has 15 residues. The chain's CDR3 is CASSLGVVRGYEQYF. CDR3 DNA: TGTGCCAGCAGCTTAGGAGTTGTCAGGGGATACGAGCAGTACTTC.

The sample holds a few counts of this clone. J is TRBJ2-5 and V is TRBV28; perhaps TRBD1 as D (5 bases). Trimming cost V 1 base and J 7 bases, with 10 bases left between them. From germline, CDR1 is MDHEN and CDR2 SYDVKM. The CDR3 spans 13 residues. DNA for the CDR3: TGTGCCAGCAGTTTATCCAGGGTGGTGACCCAGTACTTC. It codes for CASSLSRVVTQYF.

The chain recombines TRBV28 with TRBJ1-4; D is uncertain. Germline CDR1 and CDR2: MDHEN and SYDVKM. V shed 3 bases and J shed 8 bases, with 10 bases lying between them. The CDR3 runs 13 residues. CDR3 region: CASSFRGGEKLFF. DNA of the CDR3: TGTGCCAGCAGTTTTAGAGGAGGCGAAAAACTGTTTTTT.

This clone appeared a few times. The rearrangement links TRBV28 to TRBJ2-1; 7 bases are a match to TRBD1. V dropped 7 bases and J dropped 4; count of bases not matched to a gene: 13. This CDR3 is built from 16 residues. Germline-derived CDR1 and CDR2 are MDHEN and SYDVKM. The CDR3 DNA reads TGTGCCAGCAATCTACTCGGGGACAGCTCTTACAATGAGCAGTTCTTC. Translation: CASNLLGDSSYNEQFF.

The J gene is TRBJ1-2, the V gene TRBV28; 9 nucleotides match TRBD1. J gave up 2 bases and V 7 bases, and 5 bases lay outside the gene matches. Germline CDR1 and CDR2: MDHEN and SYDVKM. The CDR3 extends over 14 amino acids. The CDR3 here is CASKRTGENYGYTF. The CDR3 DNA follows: TGTGCCAGCAAACGGACAGGGGAGAACTATGGCTACACCTTC.

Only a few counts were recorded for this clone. The CDR3 region has the DNA TGTGCCAGCTCACCAGGGACAGTGAACACTGAAGCTTTCTTT. This encodes CASSPGTVNTEAFF. The chain uses TRBV18 and TRBJ1-1; 7 bases agree with TRBD1. The CDR3 has 14 amino acids. V was pared by 2 bases and J by 0 bases, with 0 bases of the junction left unmatched. The V gene's germline CDR1 is KGHSH and CDR2 LQKENI.

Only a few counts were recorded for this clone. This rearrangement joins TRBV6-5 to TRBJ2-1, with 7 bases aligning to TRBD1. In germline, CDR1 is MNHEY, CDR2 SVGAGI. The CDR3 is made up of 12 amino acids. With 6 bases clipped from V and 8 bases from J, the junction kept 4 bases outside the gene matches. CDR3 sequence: CASSDRVDEQFF. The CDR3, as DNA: TGTGCCAGCAGCGACAGGGTTGATGAGCAGTTCTTC.

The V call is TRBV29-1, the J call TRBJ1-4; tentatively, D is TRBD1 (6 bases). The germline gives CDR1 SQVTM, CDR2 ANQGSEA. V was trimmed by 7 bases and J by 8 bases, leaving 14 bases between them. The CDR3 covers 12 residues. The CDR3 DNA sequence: TGCAGCGCAGGAGGGGGGGACGAAAAACTGTTTTTT. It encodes CSAGGGDEKLFF.

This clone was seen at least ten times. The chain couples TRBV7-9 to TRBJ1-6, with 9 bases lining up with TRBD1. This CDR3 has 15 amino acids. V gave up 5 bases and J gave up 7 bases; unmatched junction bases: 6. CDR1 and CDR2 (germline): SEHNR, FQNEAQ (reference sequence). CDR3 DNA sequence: TGTGCCAGCAGCCCGCGGACAGGGGAGAATTCACCCCTCCACTTT. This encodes CASSPRTGENSPLHF.